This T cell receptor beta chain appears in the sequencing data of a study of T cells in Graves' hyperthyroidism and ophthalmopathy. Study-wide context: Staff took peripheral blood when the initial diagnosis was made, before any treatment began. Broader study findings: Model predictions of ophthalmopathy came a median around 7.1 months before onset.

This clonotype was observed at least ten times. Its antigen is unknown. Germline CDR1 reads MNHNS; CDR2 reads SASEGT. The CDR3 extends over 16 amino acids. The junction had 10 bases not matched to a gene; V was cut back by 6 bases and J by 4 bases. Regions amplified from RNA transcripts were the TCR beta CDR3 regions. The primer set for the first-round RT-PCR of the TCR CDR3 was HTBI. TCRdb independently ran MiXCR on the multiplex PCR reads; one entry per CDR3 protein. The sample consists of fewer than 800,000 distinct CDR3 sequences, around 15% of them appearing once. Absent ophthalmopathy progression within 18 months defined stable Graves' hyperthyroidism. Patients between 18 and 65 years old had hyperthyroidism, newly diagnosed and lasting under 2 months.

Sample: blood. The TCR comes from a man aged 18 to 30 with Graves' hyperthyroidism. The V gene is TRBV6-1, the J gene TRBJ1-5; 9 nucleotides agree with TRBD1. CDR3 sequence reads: CASRPLTGGDNQPQHF. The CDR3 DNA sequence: TGTGCCAGCAGACCCCTGACAGGGGGAGATAATCAGCCCCAGCATTTT.